This T cell receptor (beta chain) was captured in a study of memory CD4+ T cells and cytomegalovirus serostatus. Only in-frame clones appear in the TCRdb table, and some are missing; sequencing was by immunoSEQ multiplex PCR. This sample has about 82,000 clones, with around 80% found just once. V was cut by 5 bases and J by 4 bases, with 17 bases left in between. CDR3 length equals 15 residues. In germline, CDR1 is MNHNY, CDR2 SVGAGI (reference sequence). Only a few counts were recorded for this clone. Single viable CD3+CD4+CD8-CD45RO+ cells were sorted as the memory CD4+ T cells. This receptor was taken from an adult in good health and CMV-seronegative. Sequenced: memory CD4+ T cells from blood. This chain connects TRBV6-6 to TRBJ1-1, with D possibly being TRBD1 (5 bases). Here the CDR3 reads CASSQGRDGSTEAFF. The CDR3 DNA is TGTGCCAGCAGTCAAGGCAGGGATGGAAGCACTGAAGCTTTCTTT.